This TCR beta chain was documented in a study of OX40 agonist ivuxolimab in advanced cancers. Study-wide results and caveats: The mean number of expanded clones was higher in CD8+ T cells than in CD4+.

Sequencing used immunoSEQ multiplex PCR; TCRdb keeps in-frame clones, though not all of them. In the table there are roughly 66,000 clones, about four fifths of which are singletons. Comments on this clone: The antigen remains undetermined.

V was pared by 0 bases and J by 5 bases, with 7 bases between. The CDR3 consists of 14 residues. CDR1 MNHEY and CDR2 SVGAGI come from the germline V gene. The clonotype originates from an adult with an advanced solid tumor such as melanoma, head and neck, liver or kidney cancer. The chain is built from TRBV6-5 and TRBJ1-4; D not certain. Material: CD4+ or CD8+ T cells sorted from blood, obtained in a trial of the OX40 agonist ivuxolimab. The CDR3 DNA reads as TGTGCCAGCAGTTACTCTACCTTAAATGAAAAACTGTTTTTT. Protein: CASSYSTLNEKLFF.